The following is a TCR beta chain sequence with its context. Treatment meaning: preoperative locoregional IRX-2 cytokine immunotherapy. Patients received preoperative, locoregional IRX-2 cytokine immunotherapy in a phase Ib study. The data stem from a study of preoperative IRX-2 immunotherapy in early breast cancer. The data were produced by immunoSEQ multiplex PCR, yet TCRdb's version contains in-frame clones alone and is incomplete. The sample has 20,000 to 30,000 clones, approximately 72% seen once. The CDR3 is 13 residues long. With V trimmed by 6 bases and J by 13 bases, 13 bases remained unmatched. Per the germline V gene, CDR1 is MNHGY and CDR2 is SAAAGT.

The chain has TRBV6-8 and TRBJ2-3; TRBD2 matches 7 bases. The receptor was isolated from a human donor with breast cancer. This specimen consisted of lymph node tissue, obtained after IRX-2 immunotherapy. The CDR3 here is CASRRGSSDMEYF. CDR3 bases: TGTGCCAGCAGGCGGGGGTCGTCGGATATGGAGTATTTT.